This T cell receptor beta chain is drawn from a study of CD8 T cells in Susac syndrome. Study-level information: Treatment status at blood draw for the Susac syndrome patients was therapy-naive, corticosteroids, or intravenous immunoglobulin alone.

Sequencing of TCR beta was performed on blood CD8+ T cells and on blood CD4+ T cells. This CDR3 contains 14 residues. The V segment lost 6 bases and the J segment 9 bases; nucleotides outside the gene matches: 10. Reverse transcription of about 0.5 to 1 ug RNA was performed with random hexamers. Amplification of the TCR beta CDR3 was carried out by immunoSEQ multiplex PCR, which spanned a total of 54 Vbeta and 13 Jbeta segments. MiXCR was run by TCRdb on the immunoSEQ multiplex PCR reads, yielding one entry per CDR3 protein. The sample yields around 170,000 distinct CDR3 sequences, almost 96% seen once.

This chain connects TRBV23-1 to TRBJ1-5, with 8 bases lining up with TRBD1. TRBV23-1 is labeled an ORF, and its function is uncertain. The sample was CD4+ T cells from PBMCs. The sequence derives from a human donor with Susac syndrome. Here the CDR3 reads CASSQKTGVGPQHF. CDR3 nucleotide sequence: TGCGCCAGCAGCCAAAAGACAGGGGTCGGGCCCCAGCATTTT.